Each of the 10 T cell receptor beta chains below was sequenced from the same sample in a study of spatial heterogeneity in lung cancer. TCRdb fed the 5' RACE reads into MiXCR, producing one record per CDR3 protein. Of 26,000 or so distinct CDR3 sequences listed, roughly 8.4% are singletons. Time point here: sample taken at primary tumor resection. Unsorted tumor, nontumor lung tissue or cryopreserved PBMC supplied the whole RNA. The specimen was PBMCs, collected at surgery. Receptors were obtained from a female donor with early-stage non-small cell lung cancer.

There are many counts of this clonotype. The DNA for the CDR3 is TGTGCCAGTAGCCTGGACAGGGGGCTAGGCTACACCTTC. Encoded protein: CASSLDRGLGYTF. The chain employs TRBV19 and TRBJ1-2, with 11 positions matching TRBD1. The CDR3 loop spans 13 amino acids. Germline V gene lookup returns CDR1 LNHDA and CDR2 SQIVND (reference sequence). Losses at the gene ends were 6 bases for V and 8 bases for J; bases not matched to a gene: 5.

The CDR3: CASSSLLRTSTDTQYF. The DNA for the CDR3 is TGTGCCAGCAGTTCTCTCCTTAGGACTAGCACAGATACGCAGTATTTT. This chain uses TRBV27 with TRBJ2-3, with D possibly TRBD2 on 5 matching bases. Trimming cost V 4 bases and J 0 bases, with 14 bases left between them. Germline assignment: CDR1 MNHEY and CDR2 SMNVEV (reference sequence). The CDR3 is made up of 16 amino acids.

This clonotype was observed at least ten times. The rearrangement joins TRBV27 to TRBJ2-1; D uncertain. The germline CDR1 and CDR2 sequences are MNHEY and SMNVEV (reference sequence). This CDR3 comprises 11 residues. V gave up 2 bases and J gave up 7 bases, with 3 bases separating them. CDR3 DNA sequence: TGTGCCAGCAGTTTAGGGAATGAGCAGTTCTTC. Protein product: CASSLGNEQFF.

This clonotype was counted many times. The CDR3 loop reads CASSESSWSGRAWTDTQYF. DNA of the CDR3: TGTGCCAGCAGTGAATCATCGTGGAGCGGGAGGGCCTGGACAGATACGCAGTATTTT. The V gene is TRBV25-1, the J gene TRBJ2-3; 10 bases map to TRBD2. Germline values: CDR1 MGHDK, CDR2 SYGVNS. The CDR3 loop spans 19 amino acids. V lost 1 base, J lost 3 bases, and 13 bases stayed unmatched.

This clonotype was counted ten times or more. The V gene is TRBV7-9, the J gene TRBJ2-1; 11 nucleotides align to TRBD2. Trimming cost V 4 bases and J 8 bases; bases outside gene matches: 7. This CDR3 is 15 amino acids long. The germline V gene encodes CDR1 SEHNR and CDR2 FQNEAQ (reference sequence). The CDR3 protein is CASSSASGRTYEQFF. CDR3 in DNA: TGTGCCAGCAGCTCGGCTAGCGGGAGGACGTATGAGCAGTTCTTC.

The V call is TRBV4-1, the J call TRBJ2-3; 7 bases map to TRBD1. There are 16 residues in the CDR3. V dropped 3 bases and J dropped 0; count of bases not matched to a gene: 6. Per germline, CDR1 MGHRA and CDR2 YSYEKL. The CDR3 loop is CASSHPGTDSTDTQYF. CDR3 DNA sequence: TGCGCCAGCAGCCATCCCGGGACAGACAGCACAGATACGCAGTATTTT.

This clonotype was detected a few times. Here the CDR3 reads CSAREGGGYNEQFF. The CDR3 nucleotides read TGCAGTGCTAGAGAGGGCGGGGGATACAATGAGCAGTTCTTC. This chain uses TRBV20-1 with TRBJ2-1; 7 bases are shared with TRBD2. The CDR3 is 14 amino acids. In germline, CDR1 is DFQATT, CDR2 SNEGSKA (reference sequence). V gave up 0 bases and J gave up 4 bases; unmatched junction bases: 3.

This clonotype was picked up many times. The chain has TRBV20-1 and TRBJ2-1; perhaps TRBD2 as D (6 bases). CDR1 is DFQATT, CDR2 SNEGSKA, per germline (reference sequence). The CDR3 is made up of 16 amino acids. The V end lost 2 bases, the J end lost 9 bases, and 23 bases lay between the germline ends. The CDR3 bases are TGCAGTGCTAGACCGCGGGAATTGATAGGTACTACTGAGCAGTTCTTC. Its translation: CSARPRELIGTTEQFF.

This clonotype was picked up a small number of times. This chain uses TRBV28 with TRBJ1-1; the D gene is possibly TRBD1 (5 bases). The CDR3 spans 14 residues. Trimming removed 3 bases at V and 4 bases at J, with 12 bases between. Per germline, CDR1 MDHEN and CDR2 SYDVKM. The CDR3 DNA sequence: TGTGCCAGCAGTTTTTGGAGGGGAGGCACTGAAGCTTTCTTT. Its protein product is CASSFWRGGTEAFF.

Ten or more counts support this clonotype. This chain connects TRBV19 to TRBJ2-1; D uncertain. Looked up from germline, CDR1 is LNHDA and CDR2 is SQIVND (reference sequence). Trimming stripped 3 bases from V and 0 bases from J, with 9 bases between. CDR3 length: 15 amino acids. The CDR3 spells CASSMGGYSYNEQFF. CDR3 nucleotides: TGTGCCAGTAGTATGGGTGGGTACTCCTACAATGAGCAGTTCTTC.